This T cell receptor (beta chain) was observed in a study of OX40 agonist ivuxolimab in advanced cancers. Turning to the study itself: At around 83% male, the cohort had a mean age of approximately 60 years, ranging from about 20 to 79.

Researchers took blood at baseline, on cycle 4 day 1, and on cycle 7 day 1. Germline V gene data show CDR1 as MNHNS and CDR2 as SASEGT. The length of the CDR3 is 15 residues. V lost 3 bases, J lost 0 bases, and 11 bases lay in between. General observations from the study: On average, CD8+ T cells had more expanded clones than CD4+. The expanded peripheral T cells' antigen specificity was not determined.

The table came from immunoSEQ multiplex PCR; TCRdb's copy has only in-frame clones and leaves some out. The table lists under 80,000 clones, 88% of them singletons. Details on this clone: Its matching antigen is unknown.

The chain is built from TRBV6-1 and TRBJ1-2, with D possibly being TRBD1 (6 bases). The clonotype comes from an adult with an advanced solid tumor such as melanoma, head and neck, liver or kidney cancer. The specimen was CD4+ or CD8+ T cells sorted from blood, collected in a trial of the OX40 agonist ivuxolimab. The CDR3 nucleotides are TGTGCCAGCAGTGAGGGACACGCGACTAACTATGGCTACACCTTC. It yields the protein CASSEGHATNYGYTF.